This TCR beta chain comes out of a study of shared clonotypes between healthy human individuals. Study-wide background: Each donor's CD4 naive and CD4 memory cells filled three plates apiece, CD8 naive two, and CD8 memory one.

Produced via immunoSEQ multiplex PCR; TCRdb's table is partial and in-frame only. The sample yields about 2.4 million clones, under 95% seen once. The sample consisted of naive CD4+ T cells from PBMCs. The subset: CD45RA+ positively selected. This TCR was sampled from a man younger than 35 in good health. Some clones in this sample may be carry-over from other donors' samples.

The CDR3 DNA is TGTGCCAGCAGCCCCAGTATGGGCAGGCGAAATGAAAAACTGTTTTTT. As protein: CASSPSMGRRNEKLFF. The chain uses TRBV5-4 and TRBJ1-4; D ambiguous. CDR3 length: 16 amino acids. The ends were cut back, 4 bases at V and 5 bases at J, with 18 bases in the middle. Looked up from germline, CDR1 is SGHNT and CDR2 is YYREEE (reference sequence).